The 2 T cell receptor beta chains reported below all come from one sample, sequenced in a study of shared clonotypes between healthy human individuals. The data were produced by immunoSEQ multiplex PCR, yet TCRdb's version contains in-frame clones alone and is incomplete. Altogether roughly 1,500,000 clones are present, around 98.5% being singletons, with the ten largest covering roughly 0.35%. The sample taken for sequencing was naive CD4+ T cells sorted from blood. The subset was: CD45RA+ positively selected. The receptors originated from a young man in good health.

The V call is TRBV6-1, the J call TRBJ1-5; no reliable D call. V lost 4 bases and J 0 bases, leaving 13 bases between the germline ends. This CDR3 region has 16 residues. CDR1 is MNHNS and CDR2 is SASEGT in the germline V gene. In DNA form, the CDR3 reads TGTGCCAGCAGTGGGGGAGGGTCGGATAGCAATCAGCCCCAGCATTTT. Residues: CASSGGGSDSNQPQHF.

This clone appeared once. This chain links TRBV6-5 with TRBJ1-2, with a possible D match to TRBD1 (6 bases). The germline V gene has CDR1 MNHEY and CDR2 SVGAGI. This CDR3 has 12 residues. V was pared by 8 bases and J by 7 bases, with 14 bases between. CDR3 sequence (DNA): TGTGCCAGCCAAGGGGGAGTAGGTGGCTACACCTTC. It translates to CASQGGVGGYTF.